Described below is a single T cell receptor beta chain sequence and its context. What it binds is unknown. Single viable CD3+CD4+CD8-CD45RO+ cells were sorted as the memory CD4+ T cells. Total CD4+ T cells were enriched by CD4 positive selection. Original analysis: Out-of-frame sequences were removed, leaving around 2.2 million distinct TCRbeta sequences. Method: immunoSEQ multiplex PCR; TCRdb's copy keeps in-frame clones and lacks some. The V and J calls and clone size are taken from that table; D and trimming were inferred from the DNA. The sample gives about 57,000 clones, approximately 79% of which show up once; about 0.82% is in the top ten. This record belongs to a study of memory CD4+ T cells and cytomegalovirus serostatus. Whole-study context: Donors were healthy Belgian adults, under 10 CMV seropositive and fewer than 30 seronegative.

Study-level points and caveats: Each of approximately 73 CMV-associated TCRbeta sequences occurred in one to five individuals.

Germline values: CDR1 MDHEN, CDR2 SYDVKM. V gave up 6 bases and J gave up 4 bases; unmatched junction bases: 7. The CDR3 runs 14 residues. The TCR originated in an adult in good health and CMV-seronegative. The sample comprised memory CD4+ T cells from blood. The chain employs TRBV28 and TRBJ1-1, with 8 bases matching TRBD1. The CDR3 spells CASSPQGALTEAFF. The CDR3 region has the DNA TGTGCCAGCAGCCCTCAGGGGGCGCTCACTGAAGCTTTCTTT.